This T cell receptor (beta chain) comes out of a study of cytomegalovirus exposure and HLA in healthy donors. Points from the study as a whole: Association with HLA alleles at 0.05 false discovery rate was found for around 17,000 TCR beta sequences in a later analysis.

PCR used 60 Vbeta primers and 13 Jbeta primers. The method was immunoSEQ multiplex PCR; TCRdb's version includes in-frame clones alone and lacks a portion of them. The repertoire holds around 110,000 clones, 80% to 85% seen once, with around 4% in the top ten. The CDR3 has 12 amino acids. Trimming removed 7 bases from V and 7 bases from J, with 13 bases in between. Germline values: CDR1 MDHEN, CDR2 SYDVKM. Regarding this clone: Antigen: not known.

The sequence derives from a woman in her thirties in good health and CMV-seronegative. Sequencing was performed on PBMCs. The chain recombines TRBV28 with TRBJ1-1, with D possibly TRBD1 on 5 matching bases. This CDR3 reads CASTMGQVEAFF. CDR3 nucleotides: TGTGCCAGCACCATGGGGCAGGTTGAAGCTTTCTTT.